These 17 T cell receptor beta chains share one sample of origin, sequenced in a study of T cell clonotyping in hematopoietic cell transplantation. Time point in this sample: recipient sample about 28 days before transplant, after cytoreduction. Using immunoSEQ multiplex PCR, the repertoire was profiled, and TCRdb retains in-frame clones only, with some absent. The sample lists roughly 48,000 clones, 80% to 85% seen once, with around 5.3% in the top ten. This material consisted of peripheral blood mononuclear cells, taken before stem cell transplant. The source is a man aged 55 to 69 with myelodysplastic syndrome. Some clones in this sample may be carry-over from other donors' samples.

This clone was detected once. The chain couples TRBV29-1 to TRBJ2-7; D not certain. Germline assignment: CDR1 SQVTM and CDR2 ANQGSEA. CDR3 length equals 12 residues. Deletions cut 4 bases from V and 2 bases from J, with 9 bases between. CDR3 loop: CSVVKQTYEQYF. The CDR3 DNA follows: TGCAGCGTTGTTAAACAGACCTACGAGCAGTACTTC.

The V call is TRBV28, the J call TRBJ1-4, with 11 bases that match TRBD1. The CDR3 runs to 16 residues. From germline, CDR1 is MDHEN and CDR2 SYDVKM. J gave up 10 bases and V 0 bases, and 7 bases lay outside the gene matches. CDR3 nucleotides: TGTGCCAGCAGTTTATGGGGGACAGGGGGGTTGGTAAAACTGTTTTTT. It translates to CASSLWGTGGLVKLFF. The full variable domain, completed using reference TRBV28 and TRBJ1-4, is DVKVTQSSRYLVKRTGEKVFLECVQDMDHENMFWYRQDPGLGLRLIYFSYDVKMKEKGDIPEGYSVSREKKERFSLILESASTNQTSMYLCASSLWGTGGLVKLFFGSGTQLSVL.

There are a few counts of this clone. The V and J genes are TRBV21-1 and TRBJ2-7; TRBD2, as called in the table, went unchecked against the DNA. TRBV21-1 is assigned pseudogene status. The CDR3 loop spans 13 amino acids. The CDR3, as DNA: TGTGCCAACCCCGGAGCTCAGCTCTACGAGCAGTACTTC. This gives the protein CANPGAQLYEQYF.

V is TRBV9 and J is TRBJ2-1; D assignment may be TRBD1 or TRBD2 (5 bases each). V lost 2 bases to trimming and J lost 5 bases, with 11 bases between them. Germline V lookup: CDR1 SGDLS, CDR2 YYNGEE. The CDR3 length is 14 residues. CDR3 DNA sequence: TGTGCCAGCAGCGTCAGGGACGGCCACAATGAGCAGTTCTTC. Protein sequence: CASSVRDGHNEQFF.

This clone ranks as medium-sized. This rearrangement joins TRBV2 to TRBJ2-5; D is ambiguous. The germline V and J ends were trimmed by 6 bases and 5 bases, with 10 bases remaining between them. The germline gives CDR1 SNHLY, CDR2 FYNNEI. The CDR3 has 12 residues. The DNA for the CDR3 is TGTGCCAGCAGGGTGGACGGCGAGACCCAGTACTTC. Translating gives CASRVDGETQYF.

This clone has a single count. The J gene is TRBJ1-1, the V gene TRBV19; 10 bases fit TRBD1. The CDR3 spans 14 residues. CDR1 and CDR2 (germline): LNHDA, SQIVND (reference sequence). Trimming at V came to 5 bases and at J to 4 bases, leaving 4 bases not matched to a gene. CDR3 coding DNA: TGTGCCAGTAGTGAGGACAGGGGGTCCACTGAAGCTTTCTTT. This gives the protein CASSEDRGSTEAFF.

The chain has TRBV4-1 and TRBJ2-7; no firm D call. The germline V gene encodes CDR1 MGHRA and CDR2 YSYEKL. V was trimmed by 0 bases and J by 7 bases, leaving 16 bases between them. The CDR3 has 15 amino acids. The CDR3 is CASSQDYVATREQYF. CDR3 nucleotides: TGCGCCAGCAGCCAAGATTATGTCGCGACGCGGGAGCAGTACTTC.

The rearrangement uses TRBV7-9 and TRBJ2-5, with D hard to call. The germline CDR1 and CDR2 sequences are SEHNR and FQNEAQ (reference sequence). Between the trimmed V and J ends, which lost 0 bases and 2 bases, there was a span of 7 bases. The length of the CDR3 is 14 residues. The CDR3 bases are TGTGCCAGCAGCTTAGCGGGCGTACAAGAGACCCAGTACTTC. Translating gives CASSLAGVQETQYF.

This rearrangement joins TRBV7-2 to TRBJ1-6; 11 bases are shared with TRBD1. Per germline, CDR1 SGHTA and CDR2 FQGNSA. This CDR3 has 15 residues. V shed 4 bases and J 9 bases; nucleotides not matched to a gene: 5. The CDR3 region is CASSSGTGGSSPLHF. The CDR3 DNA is TGTGCCAGCAGCTCAGGGACAGGGGGGAGTTCACCCCTCCACTTT.

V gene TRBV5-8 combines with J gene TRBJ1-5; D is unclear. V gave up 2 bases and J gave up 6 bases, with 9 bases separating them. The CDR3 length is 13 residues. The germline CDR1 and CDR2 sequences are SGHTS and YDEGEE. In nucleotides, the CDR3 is TGTGCCAGCAGCTTCGGTGAGGGTCAGCCCCAGCATTTT. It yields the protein CASSFGEGQPQHF.

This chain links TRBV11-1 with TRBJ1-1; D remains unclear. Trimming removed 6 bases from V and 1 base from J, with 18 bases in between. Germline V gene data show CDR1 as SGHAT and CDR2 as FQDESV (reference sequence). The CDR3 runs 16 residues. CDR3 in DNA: TGTGCCAGCAGAAATCCGGTCTTGGTGACGAACACTGAAGCTTTCTTT. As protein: CASRNPVLVTNTEAFF. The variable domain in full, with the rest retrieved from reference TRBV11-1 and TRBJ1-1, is EAEVAQSPRYKITEKSQAVAFWCDPISGHATLYWYRQILGQGPELLVQFQDESVVDDSQLPKDRFSAERLKGVDSTLKIQPAELGDSAMYLCASRNPVLVTNTEAFFGQGTRLTVV.

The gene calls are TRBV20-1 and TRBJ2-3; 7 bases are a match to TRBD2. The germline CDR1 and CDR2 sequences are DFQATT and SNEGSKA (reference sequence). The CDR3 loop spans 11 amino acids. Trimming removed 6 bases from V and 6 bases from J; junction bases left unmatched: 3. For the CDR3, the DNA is TGCAGTGCCTTTAGCGGGGATACGCAGTATTTT. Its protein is CSAFSGDTQYF.

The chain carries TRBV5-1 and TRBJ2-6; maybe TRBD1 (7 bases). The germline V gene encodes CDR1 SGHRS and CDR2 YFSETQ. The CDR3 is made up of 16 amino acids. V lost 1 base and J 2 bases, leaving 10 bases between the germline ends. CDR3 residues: CASSLQGGAGANVLTF. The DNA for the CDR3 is TGCGCCAGCAGCTTGCAGGGGGGAGCTGGGGCCAACGTCCTGACTTTC. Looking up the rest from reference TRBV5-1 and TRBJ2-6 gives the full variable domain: KAGVTQTPRYLIKTRGQQVTLSCSPISGHRSVSWYQQTPGQGLQFLFEYFSETQRNKGNFPGRFSGRQFSNSRSEMNVSTLELGDSALYLCASSLQGGAGANVLTFGAGSRLTVL.

This CDR3 reads CASSYDRGPHYGYTF. In nucleotides, the CDR3 is TGTGCCAGCAGCTATGACAGGGGGCCTCACTATGGCTACACCTTC. The chain is built from TRBV7-2 and TRBJ1-2, with 10 bases matching TRBD1. The CDR3 is made up of 15 amino acids. From germline, CDR1 is SGHTA and CDR2 FQGNSA. After removal of 4 bases from V and 3 bases from J, the junction contained 5 bases not matched to a gene.

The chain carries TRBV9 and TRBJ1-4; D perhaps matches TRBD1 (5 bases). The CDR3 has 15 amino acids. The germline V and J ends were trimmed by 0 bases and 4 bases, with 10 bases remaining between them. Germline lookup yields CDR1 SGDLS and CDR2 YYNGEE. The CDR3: CASSVGPGFNEKLFF. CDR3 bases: TGTGCCAGCAGCGTAGGGCCAGGGTTTAATGAAAAACTGTTTTTT.

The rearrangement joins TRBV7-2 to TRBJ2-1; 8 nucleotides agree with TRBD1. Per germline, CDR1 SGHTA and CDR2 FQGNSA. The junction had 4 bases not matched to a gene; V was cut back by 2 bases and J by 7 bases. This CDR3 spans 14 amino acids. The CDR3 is CASSLNRGKNEQFF. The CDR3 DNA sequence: TGTGCCAGCAGCTTAAACAGGGGGAAGAATGAGCAGTTCTTC.

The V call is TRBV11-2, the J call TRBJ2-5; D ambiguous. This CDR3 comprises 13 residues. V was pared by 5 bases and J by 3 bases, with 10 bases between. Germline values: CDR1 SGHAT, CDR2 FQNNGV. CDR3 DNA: TGTGCCAGCAGCCCTGCGCCGAAAGAGACCCAGTACTTC. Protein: CASSPAPKETQYF.